The 23 T cell receptor beta chains given below trace back to one sample, sequenced in a study of control samples from healthy donors and cancer patients. This table comes from immunoSEQ multiplex PCR, and its TCRdb copy is limited to in-frame clones, with some not included. This sample has around 94,000 clones, with around nine tenths found just once. Sequencing was done on a sample of blood. These receptors all stem from a woman aged 18-29 years in good health.

This clone came up once. This chain links TRBV5-1 with TRBJ2-1; either TRBD1 or TRBD2 may fit D (6 bases each). Trimming pared 4 bases from V and 8 bases from J, leaving 19 bases between. Looked up from germline, CDR1 is SGHRS and CDR2 is YFSETQ. The CDR3 length is 15 residues. The DNA for the CDR3 is TGCGCCAGCAGCACCGGAGGGGGACTCGGGGATGAGCAGTTCTTC. Translation: CASSTGGGLGDEQFF.

The chain joins TRBV28 to TRBJ1-4, with unresolved D. This CDR3 contains 17 residues. The ends were cut back, 1 base at V and 3 bases at J, with 15 bases in the middle. The germline gives CDR1 MDHEN, CDR2 SYDVKM. CDR3 DNA sequence: TGTGCCAGCAGTTTATTAGTGGCGGGCGGTCCTAATGAAAAACTGTTTTTT. Translating it yields CASSLLVAGGPNEKLFF.

The chain is built from TRBV7-9 and TRBJ2-5; unclear D gene. Germline V gives CDR1 SEHNR, CDR2 FQNEAQ (reference sequence). The CDR3 has 15 residues. V gave up 2 bases and J gave up 2 bases, with 12 bases separating them. CDR3 in DNA: TGTGCCAGCAGCTTAATAGGGCCAATACAAGAGACCCAGTACTTC. Translating it yields CASSLIGPIQETQYF. The full variable domain, with the rest looked up from reference TRBV7-9 and TRBJ2-5, is DTGVSQNPRHKITKRGQNVTFRCDPISEHNRLYWYRQTLGQGPEFLTYFQNEAQLEKSRLLSDRFSAERPKGSFSTLEIQRTEQGDSAMYLCASSLIGPIQETQYFGPGTRLLVL.

The V gene is TRBV12-5, the J gene TRBJ2-1, with no clear D. Deletions cut 2 bases from V and 10 bases from J, with 12 bases between. The CDR3 contains 13 residues. Germline V CDR1 and CDR2: LGHNT, FRNRAP. The CDR3 sequence: CASGLSIREEQFF. The CDR3 nucleotides are TGTGCTAGTGGTTTGTCGATCCGAGAGGAGCAGTTCTTC.

The rearrangement uses TRBV29-1 and TRBJ2-1, with TRBD2 identical over 8 bases. Germline CDR1 SQVTM, CDR2 ANQGSEA. This CDR3 has 14 residues. J was trimmed by 0 bases and V by 7 bases; bases with no gene match: 5. The CDR3 spells CSAVAGSSYNEQFF. The CDR3 DNA is TGCAGCGCTGTAGCGGGGAGCTCCTACAATGAGCAGTTCTTC.

This rearrangement joins TRBV21-1 to TRBJ2-3; the D call in the table, TRBD1, was not verified against the DNA. TRBV21-1 corresponds to a pseudogene. CDR3 size: 15 residues. The chain's CDR3 is CASSKDGRGKDTQYF. The CDR3 DNA reads as TGTGCCAGCAGCAAAGATGGCAGGGGAAAAGATACGCAGTATTTT.

The chain uses TRBV5-6 and TRBJ1-3; 8 bases match TRBD1. CDR1 and CDR2 (germline): SGHDT, YYEEEE. The CDR3 has 14 amino acids. Trimming removed 4 bases from V and 4 bases from J; junction bases left unmatched: 4. CDR3 nucleotide sequence: TGTGCCAGCAGCGGACAGGGTGGAGGAAACACCATATATTTT. It translates to CASSGQGGGNTIYF.

V and J are TRBV2 and TRBJ1-5; 7 bases line up with TRBD1. The CDR3 contains 14 residues. Germline trimming cut 4 bases from V and 5 bases from J; bases unmatched to any gene: 5. In germline, CDR1 is SNHLY, CDR2 FYNNEI. For the CDR3, the DNA is TGTGCCAGCAGTGTTGGGACAGATCATCAGCCCCAGCATTTT. It translates to CASSVGTDHQPQHF.

This rearrangement joins TRBV9 to TRBJ1-3, with D possibly TRBD1 on 6 matching bases. Germline V CDR1 and CDR2: SGDLS, YYNGEE. The length of the CDR3 is 15 residues. The V end was cut by 4 bases, the J end by 2 bases, with 13 bases between. The CDR3 loop reads CASSSGTPTGNTIYF. As DNA, the CDR3 is TGTGCCAGCAGCTCCGGGACACCCACTGGAAACACCATATATTTT.

The CDR3 DNA sequence: TGTGCCAGCAGCTATAAACAGCCGAGCTCCTACAATGAGCAGTTCTTC. Translation: CASSYKQPSSYNEQFF. The chain combines TRBV7-9 with TRBJ2-1; unclear D gene. The ends were cut back, 4 bases at V and 0 bases at J, with 13 bases in the middle. CDR3 size: 16 residues. The germline gives CDR1 SEHNR, CDR2 FQNEAQ (reference sequence).

The chain is built from TRBV14 and TRBJ2-7, with a tentative D call TRBD1 (5 bases). The V end lost 0 bases, the J end lost 9 bases, and 12 bases lay between the germline ends. CDR3 length: 13 residues. CDR1 SGHDN and CDR2 FVKESK come from the germline V gene. The CDR3 DNA reads as TGTGCCAGCAGCCAAGATCCGCGAAGGGGGCAGTACTTC. Its translation is CASSQDPRRGQYF.

The chain is built from TRBV6-5 and TRBJ1-2; TRBD1 matches at 7 bases. Germline V gene sequence: CDR1 MNHEY, CDR2 SVGAGI. The CDR3 covers 14 residues. V shed 6 bases and J 4 bases; nucleotides not matched to a gene: 8. The CDR3 sequence: CASSPTGAPYGYTF. The CDR3 nucleotides are TGTGCCAGCAGCCCCACAGGGGCCCCCTATGGCTACACCTTC.

CDR3 amino acids: CASRPAGAYNEQFF. CDR3 bases: TGTGCCAGCAGGCCAGCTGGGGCCTACAATGAGCAGTTCTTC. The rearrangement uses TRBV27 and TRBJ2-1, with unresolved D. Trimming stripped 6 bases from V and 2 bases from J, with 11 bases between. Germline V gene sequence: CDR1 MNHEY, CDR2 SMNVEV (reference sequence). CDR3 length: 14 amino acids.

The genes are TRBV6-6 and TRBJ1-5; possibly TRBD1 for D (5 bases). The CDR3 extends over 14 amino acids. V lost 2 bases and J 3 bases, leaving 8 bases between the germline ends. CDR1 is MNHNY and CDR2 is SVGAGI in the germline V gene (reference sequence). The CDR3 loop reads CASSYPGINQPQHF. The DNA of the CDR3 is TGTGCCAGCAGTTACCCAGGGATCAATCAGCCCCAGCATTTT.

The J gene is TRBJ1-1, the V gene TRBV19; tentative D call: TRBD1 (5 bases). The CDR3 is 13 amino acids. Trimming took 3 bases from V and 8 from J, leaving 13 bases between them. The germline V gene encodes CDR1 LNHDA and CDR2 SQIVND (reference sequence). The CDR3 bases are TGTGCCAGTAGTATCGGGACTCTTAGGGAAGCTTTCTTT. As protein: CASSIGTLREAFF.

This chain uses TRBV7-9 with TRBJ2-7; no firm D call. Looked up from germline, CDR1 is SEHNR and CDR2 is FQNEAQ (reference sequence). V gave up 1 base and J gave up 1 base, with 5 bases separating them. The CDR3 contains 13 residues. CDR3 sequence (DNA): TGTGCCAGCAGCTTAGACCGGTCCTACGAGCAGTACTTC. Translating it yields CASSLDRSYEQYF.

The chain has TRBV7-9 and TRBJ1-2, with 7 bases fitting TRBD1. Germline V gives CDR1 SEHNR, CDR2 FQNEAQ (reference sequence). The CDR3 runs 13 residues. The junction had 4 bases not matched to a gene; V was cut back by 5 bases and J by 4 bases. CDR3 amino acids: CASSAGQFYGYTF. Here the CDR3 DNA reads TGTGCCAGCAGCGCGGGACAGTTCTATGGCTACACCTTC.

The chain couples TRBV5-4 to TRBJ2-7, with D possibly being TRBD2 (5 bases). The V and J ends lost 0 bases and 7 bases respectively, with 5 bases between them. Germline values: CDR1 SGHNT, CDR2 YYREEE (reference sequence). The length of the CDR3 is 11 residues. The CDR3 DNA sequence: TGTGCCAGCAGCTTGGCGGGGGAGCAGTACTTC. Encoded protein: CASSLAGEQYF.

The V call is TRBV23-1, the J call TRBJ1-5; TRBD1 agrees at 8 bases. TRBV23-1 belongs to the ORF category, with a function that is uncertain. V shed 5 bases and J 4 bases; nucleotides not matched to a gene: 13. This CDR3 contains 17 residues. As DNA, the CDR3 is TGCGCCAGCAGTGAGGAAAGGACCCAGGGGGCAAATCAGCCCCAGCATTTT. It codes for CASSEERTQGANQPQHF.

CDR3 sequence: CASSGTGDSPLHF. In nucleotides, the CDR3 is TGTGCCAGCTCCGGGACAGGGGATTCACCCCTCCACTTT. V is TRBV6-4 and J is TRBJ1-6; 10 bases are a match to TRBD1. The V gene's germline CDR1 is MRHNA and CDR2 SNTAGT. CDR3 size: 13 residues. The J segment lost 8 bases and the V segment lost 8 bases, leaving 3 bases of the junction unmatched.

The chain carries TRBV10-1 and TRBJ2-5, with D unresolved. Deletions cut 0 bases from V and 7 bases from J, with 3 bases between. Looked up from germline, CDR1 is WNHNN and CDR2 is SYGVQD (reference sequence). This CDR3 has 11 residues. In DNA form, the CDR3 reads TGCGCCAGCAGTGAGTCCGGGACCCAGTACTTC. It codes for CASSESGTQYF.

The chain combines TRBV5-6 with TRBJ1-3, with D perhaps TRBD1 (5 bases). This CDR3 comprises 15 residues. Trimming removed 1 base at V and 0 bases at J, with 8 bases between. From germline, CDR1 is SGHDT and CDR2 YYEEEE. The CDR3: CASSLIGASGNTIYF. CDR3 bases: TGTGCCAGCAGCTTGATTGGGGCCTCTGGAAACACCATATATTTT.

This clone has just a few counts. The chain combines TRBV2 with TRBJ1-1, with D maybe TRBD1 (6 bases). V lost 7 bases to trimming and J lost 1 base, with 10 bases between them. This CDR3 has 13 residues. CDR1 and CDR2 (germline): SNHLY, FYNNEI. CDR3 sequence reads: CASKEDRNTEAFF. The DNA for the CDR3 is TGTGCCAGCAAGGAGGACAGGAACACTGAAGCTTTCTTT.